The 30 T cell receptor beta chains below were found in one sample sequenced in a study of T cell responses to AZD1222 COVID-19 vaccine. Libraries were prepared by immunoSEQ multiplex PCR; TCRdb keeps only in-frame clonotypes and omits some of them. The repertoire consists of 120,000 or so clones, with over 70% occurring once and the leading ten covering under 7%. Sequencing used peripheral blood, obtained on day 0 of AZD1222 vaccination. The source is an adult in good health.

The CDR3 is CASSGGQARGAGYTDTQYF. The CDR3 coding sequence is TGTGCCAGCAGCGGGGGACAGGCCAGAGGAGCGGGATACACAGATACGCAGTATTTT. This chain connects TRBV5-4 to TRBJ2-3; D might be TRBD1 (8 bases). The CDR3 totals 19 residues. CDR1 and CDR2 (germline): SGHNT, YYREEE (reference sequence). Deletions cut 4 bases from V and 2 bases from J, with 26 bases between.

Remarks on this clone: Other nucleotide sequences in the sample specify the same CDR3. The chain joins TRBV18 to TRBJ1-1; D unclear. The CDR3 covers 13 residues. Germline V gene lookup returns CDR1 KGHSH and CDR2 LQKENI. The V end was cut by 3 bases, the J end by 1 base, with 6 bases between. The CDR3 bases are TGTGCCAGCTCACCGACGGAGAACACTGAAGCTTTCTTT. Protein sequence: CASSPTENTEAFF.

In regard to this clone: In the same sample, other DNA sequences code for this CDR3. V gene TRBV4-1 combines with J gene TRBJ1-5, with no clear D. Per the germline V gene, CDR1 is MGHRA and CDR2 is YSYEKL. V dropped 0 bases and J dropped 5 bases, with 5 bases sitting between them. The CDR3 spans 13 residues. The CDR3 sequence: CASSQERDQPQHF. CDR3 bases: TGCGCCAGCAGCCAAGAAAGGGATCAGCCCCAGCATTTT.

The chain combines TRBV28 with TRBJ2-5; 7 positions match TRBD1. The CDR3 has 13 residues. The junction had 5 bases not matched to a gene; V was cut back by 3 bases and J by 7 bases. Germline loops: CDR1 MDHEN, CDR2 SYDVKM. The chain's CDR3 is CASSFTAGGTQYF. CDR3 nucleotides: TGTGCCAGCAGTTTCACGGCAGGGGGGACCCAGTACTTC.

For the CDR3, the DNA is TGTGCCAGCAGCTCCCAGGGGGTATTGACTGAAGCTTTCTTT. This encodes CASSSQGVLTEAFF. This rearrangement joins TRBV7-9 to TRBJ1-1; TRBD1 matches at 7 bases. With V trimmed by 4 bases and J by 5 bases, 7 bases remained unmatched. The CDR3 contains 14 residues. CDR1 SEHNR and CDR2 FQNEAQ come from the germline V gene (reference sequence).

J is TRBJ2-7 and V is TRBV11-2, with unresolved D. The germline CDR1 and CDR2 sequences are SGHAT and FQNNGV. The germline V and J ends were trimmed by 0 bases and 3 bases, with 6 bases remaining between them. The CDR3 is 13 residues long. CDR3 sequence (DNA): TGTGCCAGCAGCTTAGACCCAGGCTACGAGCAGTACTTC. This codes for CASSLDPGYEQYF.

The gene calls are TRBV18 and TRBJ2-7; D is uncertain. Germline V lookup: CDR1 KGHSH, CDR2 LQKENI. The V and J ends lost 8 bases and 2 bases respectively, with 16 bases between them. CDR3 length: 14 amino acids. The CDR3 sequence is CASNLKGTPYEQYF. The CDR3 DNA is TGTGCCAGCAACCTGAAGGGAACGCCCTACGAGCAGTACTTC.

The CDR3 loop reads CASSMDSNSNQPQHF. Here the CDR3 DNA reads TGTGCCAGTAGTATGGATAGCAATAGCAATCAGCCCCAGCATTTT. V usage is TRBV19 and J usage is TRBJ1-5; D is unresolved. The V and J ends lost 3 bases and 0 bases respectively, with 9 bases between them. The germline gives CDR1 LNHDA, CDR2 SQIVND (reference sequence). There are 15 residues in the CDR3.

The V gene is TRBV5-1, the J gene TRBJ2-1; D assignment may be TRBD1 or TRBD2 (5 bases each). In germline, CDR1 is SGHRS, CDR2 YFSETQ. The V gene lost 0 bases and the J gene lost 8 bases, with 15 bases spanning the gap. The CDR3 is made up of 15 amino acids. Here the CDR3 reads CASSLAAPGRDEQFF. CDR3 DNA sequence: TGCGCCAGCAGCTTGGCGGCGCCGGGACGAGATGAGCAGTTCTTC.

J is TRBJ1-3 and V is TRBV6-5, with a possible D match to TRBD1 (6 bases). In germline, CDR1 is MNHEY, CDR2 SVGAGI. The CDR3 extends over 15 amino acids. Trimming removed 5 bases from V and 2 bases from J, with 13 bases in between. The CDR3 sequence is CASSHEQGTGNTIYF. In DNA, the CDR3 is TGTGCCAGCAGTCACGAACAGGGTACTGGAAACACCATATATTTT.

The chain joins TRBV30 to TRBJ1-1, with D unclear. This CDR3 comprises 12 residues. Germline V gene data show CDR1 as GTSNPN and CDR2 as SVGIG (reference sequence). The DNA of the CDR3 is TGTGCGAGGGAGGAGGGGAACACTGAAGCTTTCTTT. Amino acids: CAREEGNTEAFF.

The chain joins TRBV4-1 to TRBJ2-7; D may be TRBD2 (6 bases). There are 17 residues in the CDR3. The V and J ends lost 0 bases and 0 bases respectively, with 15 bases between them. Germline CDR1 reads MGHRA; CDR2 reads YSYEKL. The CDR3 DNA sequence: TGCGCCAGCAGCCAAGATTCACGCGGGGCCTCCTCCTACGAGCAGTACTTC. Its protein product is CASSQDSRGASSYEQYF.

CDR3 protein: CASSLSLGGAPYEQYF. The CDR3 region has the DNA TGTGCCAGCAGCTTAAGCTTGGGGGGCGCCCCCTACGAGCAGTACTTC. The chain links TRBV9 to TRBJ2-7; D is perhaps TRBD1 or TRBD2 (6 bases each). Trimming left V 4 bases short and J 2 bases short, with 19 bases between. The CDR3 extends over 16 amino acids. Germline V gene data show CDR1 as SGDLS and CDR2 as YYNGEE.

The chain has TRBV23-1 and TRBJ2-3; D is perhaps TRBD2 (5 bases). TRBV23-1 counts as an open reading frame of uncertain function. V lost 6 bases to trimming and J lost 0 bases, with 19 bases between them. CDR3 length equals 17 residues. The CDR3: CASRRTQLSTSTDTQYF. As DNA, the CDR3 is TGCGCCAGCAGACGGACTCAACTAAGCACAAGCACAGATACGCAGTATTTT.

This sequence joins TRBV5-4 and TRBJ1-4, with D possibly matching TRBD1 (6 bases). Trimming left V 0 bases short and J 4 bases short, with 10 bases between. The CDR3 totals 15 residues. Germline-derived CDR1 and CDR2 are SGHNT and YYREEE (reference sequence). CDR3 sequence (DNA): TGTGCCAGCAGCTTGGCGGCAGGGGATAATGAAAAACTGTTTTTT. It yields the protein CASSLAAGDNEKLFF.

The chain joins TRBV11-2 to TRBJ2-4; unclear D gene. The V gene lost 1 base and the J gene lost 1 base, with 11 bases spanning the gap. The CDR3 loop spans 16 amino acids. The V gene's germline CDR1 is SGHAT and CDR2 FQNNGV. CDR3 residues: CASSLGLSEAKNIQYF. The CDR3 DNA reads TGTGCCAGCAGCTTAGGGCTGTCTGAGGCCAAAAACATTCAGTACTTC.

The V and J genes are TRBV4-2 and TRBJ2-1; TRBD2 aligns across 11 bases. After removal of 4 bases from V and 4 bases from J, the junction contained 6 bases not matched to a gene. Germline CDR1 LGHNA, CDR2 YNFKEQ. This CDR3 has 16 amino acids. The CDR3 DNA reads as TGTGCCAGCAGCCGAGAGACTAGCGGGACTTACAATGAGCAGTTCTTC. Amino acid sequence: CASSRETSGTYNEQFF.

The chain recombines TRBV27 with TRBJ1-1; D may be TRBD1 (6 bases). CDR1 is MNHEY, CDR2 SMNVEV, per germline (reference sequence). Trimming removed 3 bases at V and 1 base at J, with 15 bases between. The CDR3 covers 16 residues. CDR3 residues: CASSLVPRGPNTEAFF. As DNA, the CDR3 is TGTGCCAGCAGTTTGGTCCCCAGGGGACCGAACACTGAAGCTTTCTTT.

The rearrangement joins TRBV7-2 to TRBJ2-1; TRBD2 aligns across 7 bases. J gave up 2 bases and V 3 bases, and 10 bases lay outside the gene matches. Germline assignment: CDR1 SGHTA and CDR2 FQGNSA. CDR3 size: 17 residues. DNA for the CDR3: TGTGCCAGCAGCTTGTGGTCCGGCGGGAGCACCTACAATGAGCAGTTCTTC. Translation gives CASSLWSGGSTYNEQFF.

The rearrangement uses TRBV27 and TRBJ2-1; the D gene is possibly TRBD2 (5 bases). Germline CDR1 MNHEY, CDR2 SMNVEV (reference sequence). Deletions cut 6 bases from V and 7 bases from J, with 10 bases between. CDR3 length: 12 amino acids. The CDR3 DNA is TGTGCCAGCAGCAAAATAGCGAATGAGCAGTTCTTC. Translation: CASSKIANEQFF.

The rearrangement links TRBV5-1 to TRBJ1-6, with 9 bases identical to TRBD1. Germline V CDR1 and CDR2: SGHRS, YFSETQ. V was clipped by 0 bases and J by 10 bases; unmatched bases: 2. The CDR3 consists of 14 residues. CDR3 bases: TGCGCCAGCAGCTTGGGGACAGGGGACTCACCCCTCCACTTT. Its protein product is CASSLGTGDSPLHF. The whole variable domain, filled in from reference TRBV5-1 and TRBJ1-6, reads KAGVTQTPRYLIKTRGQQVTLSCSPISGHRSVSWYQQTPGQGLQFLFEYFSETQRNKGNFPGRFSGRQFSNSRSEMNVSTLELGDSALYLCASSLGTGDSPLHFGNGTRLTVT.

The chain links TRBV6-5 to TRBJ2-3; no clear D gene. The CDR3 contains 12 residues. Trimming took off 7 bases at V and 0 bases at J, with 5 bases between the two ends. Germline CDR1 MNHEY, CDR2 SVGAGI. The CDR3 nucleotides read TGTGCCAGCACCGATAGCACAGATACGCAGTATTTT. Encoded protein: CASTDSTDTQYF.

The chain employs TRBV9 and TRBJ2-1; TRBD2 aligns across 7 bases. The CDR3 contains 13 residues. Germline values: CDR1 SGDLS, CDR2 YYNGEE. With V trimmed by 4 bases and J by 7 bases, 5 bases remained unmatched. This CDR3 reads CASSLEGGNEQFF. For the CDR3, the DNA is TGTGCCAGCAGCCTTGAGGGAGGGAATGAGCAGTTCTTC.

The chain combines TRBV25-1 with TRBJ2-2; D is unresolved. The CDR3 runs 13 residues. Germline V gene sequence: CDR1 MGHDK, CDR2 SYGVNS. Trimming stripped 4 bases from V and 4 bases from J, with 7 bases between. CDR3 loop: CASSGTVTGELFF. CDR3 DNA sequence: TGTGCCAGCAGTGGGACGGTCACCGGGGAGCTGTTTTTT.

The J gene is TRBJ1-6, the V gene TRBV2, with a tentative D call TRBD1 (5 bases). Germline V lookup: CDR1 SNHLY, CDR2 FYNNEI. The CDR3 consists of 11 residues. Trimming pared 6 bases from V and 9 bases from J, leaving 6 bases between. For the CDR3, the DNA is TGTGCCAGCAGCGGGGGTTCACCCCTCCACTTT. Amino acid sequence: CASSGGSPLHF.

This chain uses TRBV11-1 with TRBJ2-2; D uncertain. Germline V gene data show CDR1 as SGHAT and CDR2 as FQDESV (reference sequence). Trimming left V 1 base short and J 9 bases short, with 9 bases between. The CDR3 has 13 residues. Here the CDR3 DNA reads TGTGCCAGCAGCTTAGAGGACGACCGGGAGCTGTTTTTT. Protein product: CASSLEDDRELFF.

The chain joins TRBV9 to TRBJ1-2; TRBD1 matches at 8 bases. J gave up 4 bases and V 3 bases, and 8 bases lay outside the gene matches. Germline CDR1 and CDR2: SGDLS and YYNGEE. The CDR3 is 15 residues long. Here the CDR3 reads CASSAAGGLGYGYTF. For the CDR3, the DNA is TGTGCCAGCAGCGCTGCAGGGGGCTTGGGCTATGGCTACACCTTC.

The gene calls are TRBV6-5 and TRBJ2-4; D call uncertain. Trimming cost V 5 bases and J 8 bases, with 19 bases left between them. Per the germline V gene, CDR1 is MNHEY and CDR2 is SVGAGI. The CDR3 spans 15 residues. In DNA form, the CDR3 reads TGTGCCAGCAGTCCCTCCGGCGCCCGATGGGACATTCAGTACTTC. It encodes CASSPSGARWDIQYF.

This chain joins TRBV7-2 and TRBJ2-7; 13 bases are shared with TRBD2. This CDR3 contains 16 residues. Germline-derived CDR1 and CDR2 are SGHTA and FQGNSA. J lost 2 bases, V lost 6 bases, and 7 bases had no gene match. The CDR3 reads CASSRTSGSLPYEQYF. The DNA for the CDR3 is TGTGCCAGCAGTCGGACTAGCGGGAGCCTTCCCTACGAGCAGTACTTC.

This clone was counted only a few times. This chain uses TRBV4-1 with TRBJ2-3; D might be TRBD1 or TRBD2, each matching 5 bases. The germline V and J ends were trimmed by 4 bases and 2 bases, with 13 bases remaining between them. Germline V gene sequence: CDR1 MGHRA, CDR2 YSYEKL. There are 15 residues in the CDR3. Here the CDR3 DNA reads TGCGCCAGCAGCCTAATCGGGACCGACACAGATACGCAGTATTTT. Translating gives CASSLIGTDTDTQYF.